This T cell receptor (beta chain) was profiled in a study of PD-L1 blockade in urothelial cancer. About the study: Most of the 29 patients were men whose urothelial cancer was bladder-origin. Patients had received 0 to 3 prior chemotherapy regimens.

CDR1 is SEHNR and CDR2 is FQNEAQ in the germline V gene (reference sequence). Losses at the gene ends were 4 bases for V and 0 bases for J; bases not matched to a gene: 12. The CDR3 is 17 amino acids. The data were produced by immunoSEQ multiplex PCR, yet TCRdb's version contains in-frame clones alone and is incomplete. Here the sample spans tens of thousands of clones, around 88% being singletons. J is TRBJ2-7 and V is TRBV7-9; 7 bases match TRBD2. The sample was PBMCs, taken around atezolizumab (anti-PD-L1) treatment. The receptor was isolated from a man between 60 and 70 years old with urothelial cancer. CDR3 DNA: TGTGCCAGCAGCTCTAGAGGCGAGGCGGGGGACTCCTACGAGCAGTACTTC. Protein sequence: CASSSRGEAGDSYEQYF.